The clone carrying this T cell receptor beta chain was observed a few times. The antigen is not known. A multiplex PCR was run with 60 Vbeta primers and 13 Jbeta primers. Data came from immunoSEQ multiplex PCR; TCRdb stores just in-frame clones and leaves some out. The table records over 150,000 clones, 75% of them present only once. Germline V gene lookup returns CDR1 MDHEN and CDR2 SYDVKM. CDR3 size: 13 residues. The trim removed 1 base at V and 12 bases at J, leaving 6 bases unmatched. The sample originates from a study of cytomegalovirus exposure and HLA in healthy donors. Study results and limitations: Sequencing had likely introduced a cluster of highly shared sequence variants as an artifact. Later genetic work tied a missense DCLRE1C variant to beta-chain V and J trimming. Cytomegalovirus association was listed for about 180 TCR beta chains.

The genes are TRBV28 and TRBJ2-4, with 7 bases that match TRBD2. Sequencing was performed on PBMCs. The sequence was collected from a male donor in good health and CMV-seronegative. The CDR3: CASSLFGSGGQYF. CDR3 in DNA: TGTGCCAGCAGTTTATTTGGCTCGGGGGGTCAGTACTTC.